This TCR beta chain was found in a study of T cell repertoires in cytomegalovirus infection. TCRdb called the reads again in MiXCR, with one record for every CDR3 protein. The data contain about 920,000 distinct CDR3 sequences, approximately 31% of them singletons. This CDR3 region has 19 residues. J lost 4 bases, V lost 5 bases, and 18 bases had no gene match. CDR1 and CDR2 from the germline V gene are SGHAT and FQNNGV. This clonotype was recorded many times. Its cognate antigen is unknown. The material was cultured CD8+ T cells from PBMCs, obtained from culture after CMV antigen stimulation. The receptor comes from a human donor in good health (CMV status not recorded). Some clones in this sample may be carry-over from other donors' samples. This chain joins TRBV11-2 and TRBJ2-1; the match to TRBD1 covers 9 bases. The DNA for the CDR3 is TGTGCCAGCAGCGGGGACAGGGCAGGGGGGGGTTCGAAGTACAATGAGCAGTTCTTC. Residues: CASSGDRAGGGSKYNEQFF.